This TCR beta chain appears in the sequencing data of a study of T cell repertoires in cytomegalovirus infection. Via MiXCR, TCRdb re-called the reads, giving one row per CDR3 protein. The profile shows around 530,000 distinct CDR3 sequences, approximately 26% of them singletons. This clonotype has a handful of counts. The antigen remains undetermined. Study-wide points: Clonotype analysis showed dominance of the ex vivo response by HLA-C-restricted CMV-specific TCR beta clonotypes.

Germline V gene lookup returns CDR1 SEHNR and CDR2 FQNEAQ (reference sequence). Trimming removed 5 bases from V and 4 bases from J, with 12 bases in between. The CDR3 length is 14 residues. The TCR originated in a human donor in good health (CMV status not recorded). Some clones in this sample may be carry-over from other donors' samples. Sequencing was carried out using PBMCs. The chain joins TRBV7-9 to TRBJ2-1; D perhaps matches TRBD2 (6 bases). CDR3 in DNA: TGTGCCAGCAGCCACCCGGGACTTTACAATGAGCAGTTCTTC. It codes for CASSHPGLYNEQFF.